This is a list of T cell receptor beta chains from one sample in a study of vaccination effects on CD4 cells after COVID-19. These receptors are not linked to any known antigen. The assay was immunoSEQ multiplex PCR, and TCRdb's table has in-frame clones only and misses some. The profile shows 40,000 to 45,000 clones, more than 65% of them singletons. Material: CD4+ T cells from PBMCs cultured without peptide, obtained after COVID-19 vaccination. These receptors were obtained from a human donor who had a prior SARS-CoV-2 infection. The conserved cysteine and the conserved F or W are not part of the CDR3 here. A D gene is named only where the DNA matches it firmly.

cdr3_aa j_call v_call d_call
ASSTGTTPTQY TRBJ2-3 TRBV7-2 TRBD2
ASSRVGQPQH TRBJ1-5 TRBV18 NA
ASTTTGRFTDTQY TRBJ2-3 TRBV5-6 NA
ASSPTSGGLDEQF TRBJ2-1 TRBV7-3 TRBD2
ASSQGSGAWSTEAF TRBJ1-1 TRBV4-1 NA
ATGGGSSYNEQF TRBJ2-1 TRBV24-1 NA
ASSPVRTGFREQF TRBJ2-1 TRBV3-1/TRBV3-2 TRBD1
AISARTDSYEQY TRBJ2-7 TRBV10-3 NA
ASSLNLGGEYTGELF TRBJ2-2 TRBV7-3 NA
ASSLQIGELF TRBJ2-2 TRBV7-2 NA
ASSLLPAGGPFWGKTQY TRBJ2-5 TRBV7-3 TRBD2
ASSGIPGQTYNEQF TRBJ2-1 TRBV25-1 TRBD1
ASSTTIAGGQETQY TRBJ2-5 TRBV5-4 TRBD2
ASSSGELLGNQPQH TRBJ1-5 TRBV5-1 NA
ARRPAGGPSSPPYNEQF TRBJ2-1 TRBV7-5 NA
ASSFRGSETEAF TRBJ1-1 TRBV6-5 TRBD1
ASRQGLAQPQH TRBJ1-5 TRBV7-2 NA
SASSGTVAY TRBJ2-7 TRBV20-1 NA
ASSGQTSGRGF TRBJ2-1 TRBV2 TRBD2
ASSLTMSTDTQY TRBJ2-3 TRBV7-9 NA
ASRAGSFSGRETQY TRBJ2-5 TRBV2 NA
ASSLTGVPGELF TRBJ2-2 TRBV11-2 TRBD1
ATSSDSNTEAF TRBJ1-1 TRBV15 NA
ASSPRMGGSYNEQF TRBJ2-1 TRBV19 NA
SVGTRNTGELF TRBJ2-2 TRBV29-1 NA
ASSPGRGRPQH TRBJ1-5 TRBV18 NA
AISESRASGFSYEQY TRBJ2-7 TRBV10-3 TRBD2
ASSQNYAGGYT TRBJ1-2 TRBV3-1/TRBV3-2 NA
ASSLDVLWNQPQH TRBJ1-5 TRBV5-8 NA
ASTKSLAGTDTQY TRBJ2-3 TRBV7-9 TRBD2
ASSLISGSDANTGELF TRBJ2-2 TRBV7-3 NA
ASTPARTEAF TRBJ1-1 TRBV6-1 NA
ASGLEPNTEAF TRBJ1-1 TRBV12-5 NA
ASSLVGGGGERLF TRBJ1-4 TRBV5-1 NA
ASSHAQVNTEAF TRBJ1-1 TRBV4-2 NA
ASTLQLNSPLH TRBJ1-6 TRBV11-2 NA
ASSLLGLANTGELF TRBJ2-2 TRBV7-3 TRBD2
ASSQDFGGQYNEQF TRBJ2-1 TRBV3-1/TRBV3-2 NA
ASSLEGSSYNEQF TRBJ2-1 TRBV5-5 NA
ASSPGVRETQY TRBJ2-5 TRBV5-6 NA
ATSITTGFYTEAF TRBJ1-1 TRBV15 NA
ASSSQAVEAGNTIY TRBJ1-3 TRBV7-9 NA
ASSSYRLPGQGRPQH TRBJ1-5 TRBV7-8 TRBD1
AWEHAQGGRSPLH TRBJ1-6 TRBV30 NA
ASSDTREGRETQY TRBJ2-5 TRBV5-4 TRBD2
AIRDTLGTVNYGYT TRBJ1-2 TRBV10-3 NA
ASSQGSRVWSYEQY TRBJ2-7 TRBV3-1/TRBV3-2 NA
ASSPFRSNEKLF TRBJ1-4 TRBV18 NA
ASSLGGPVTDTQY TRBJ2-3 TRBV7-2 NA
ASSRDRRSYEQY TRBJ2-7 TRBV5-4 TRBD1